This T cell receptor (beta chain) was recorded in a study of shared clonotypes between healthy human individuals. Study background: The cohort had a couple of women and a few men, ages 18 to 49. Study-wide results and limits: The sharing of approximately 4.6% of naive CD4 clonotypes was seen across several donors. Relative to clonotypes present in all four donors, those not shared had lower generation probabilities.

At the deep level, the assay was run. Sequenced by immunoSEQ multiplex PCR; TCRdb stores in-frame clones only, minus some. The repertoire includes some 2,000,000 clones, 85% to 95% of them detected once, and roughly 1% sits in the top ten. Cells designated naive CD8 were CD45RO-negative and were positively selected for CCR7, with terminally differentiated effector memory CD45RA+ cells excluded. Comment on this clone: Its antigen is unidentified.

The CDR3 is 16 amino acids. The germline V gene has CDR1 SGHTA and CDR2 FQGTGA. Trimming at V came to 5 bases and at J to 0 bases, leaving 7 bases not matched to a gene. Input material: naive CD8+ T cells sorted from blood. The chain links TRBV7-3 to TRBJ1-2, with 9 nucleotides matching TRBD1. The TCR sequence derives from a man aged 18 to 29 in good health. The CDR3 region has the DNA TGTGCCAGCAGCACCCGGACAGGGGACCCTAACTATGGCTACACCTTC. This encodes CASSTRTGDPNYGYTF.